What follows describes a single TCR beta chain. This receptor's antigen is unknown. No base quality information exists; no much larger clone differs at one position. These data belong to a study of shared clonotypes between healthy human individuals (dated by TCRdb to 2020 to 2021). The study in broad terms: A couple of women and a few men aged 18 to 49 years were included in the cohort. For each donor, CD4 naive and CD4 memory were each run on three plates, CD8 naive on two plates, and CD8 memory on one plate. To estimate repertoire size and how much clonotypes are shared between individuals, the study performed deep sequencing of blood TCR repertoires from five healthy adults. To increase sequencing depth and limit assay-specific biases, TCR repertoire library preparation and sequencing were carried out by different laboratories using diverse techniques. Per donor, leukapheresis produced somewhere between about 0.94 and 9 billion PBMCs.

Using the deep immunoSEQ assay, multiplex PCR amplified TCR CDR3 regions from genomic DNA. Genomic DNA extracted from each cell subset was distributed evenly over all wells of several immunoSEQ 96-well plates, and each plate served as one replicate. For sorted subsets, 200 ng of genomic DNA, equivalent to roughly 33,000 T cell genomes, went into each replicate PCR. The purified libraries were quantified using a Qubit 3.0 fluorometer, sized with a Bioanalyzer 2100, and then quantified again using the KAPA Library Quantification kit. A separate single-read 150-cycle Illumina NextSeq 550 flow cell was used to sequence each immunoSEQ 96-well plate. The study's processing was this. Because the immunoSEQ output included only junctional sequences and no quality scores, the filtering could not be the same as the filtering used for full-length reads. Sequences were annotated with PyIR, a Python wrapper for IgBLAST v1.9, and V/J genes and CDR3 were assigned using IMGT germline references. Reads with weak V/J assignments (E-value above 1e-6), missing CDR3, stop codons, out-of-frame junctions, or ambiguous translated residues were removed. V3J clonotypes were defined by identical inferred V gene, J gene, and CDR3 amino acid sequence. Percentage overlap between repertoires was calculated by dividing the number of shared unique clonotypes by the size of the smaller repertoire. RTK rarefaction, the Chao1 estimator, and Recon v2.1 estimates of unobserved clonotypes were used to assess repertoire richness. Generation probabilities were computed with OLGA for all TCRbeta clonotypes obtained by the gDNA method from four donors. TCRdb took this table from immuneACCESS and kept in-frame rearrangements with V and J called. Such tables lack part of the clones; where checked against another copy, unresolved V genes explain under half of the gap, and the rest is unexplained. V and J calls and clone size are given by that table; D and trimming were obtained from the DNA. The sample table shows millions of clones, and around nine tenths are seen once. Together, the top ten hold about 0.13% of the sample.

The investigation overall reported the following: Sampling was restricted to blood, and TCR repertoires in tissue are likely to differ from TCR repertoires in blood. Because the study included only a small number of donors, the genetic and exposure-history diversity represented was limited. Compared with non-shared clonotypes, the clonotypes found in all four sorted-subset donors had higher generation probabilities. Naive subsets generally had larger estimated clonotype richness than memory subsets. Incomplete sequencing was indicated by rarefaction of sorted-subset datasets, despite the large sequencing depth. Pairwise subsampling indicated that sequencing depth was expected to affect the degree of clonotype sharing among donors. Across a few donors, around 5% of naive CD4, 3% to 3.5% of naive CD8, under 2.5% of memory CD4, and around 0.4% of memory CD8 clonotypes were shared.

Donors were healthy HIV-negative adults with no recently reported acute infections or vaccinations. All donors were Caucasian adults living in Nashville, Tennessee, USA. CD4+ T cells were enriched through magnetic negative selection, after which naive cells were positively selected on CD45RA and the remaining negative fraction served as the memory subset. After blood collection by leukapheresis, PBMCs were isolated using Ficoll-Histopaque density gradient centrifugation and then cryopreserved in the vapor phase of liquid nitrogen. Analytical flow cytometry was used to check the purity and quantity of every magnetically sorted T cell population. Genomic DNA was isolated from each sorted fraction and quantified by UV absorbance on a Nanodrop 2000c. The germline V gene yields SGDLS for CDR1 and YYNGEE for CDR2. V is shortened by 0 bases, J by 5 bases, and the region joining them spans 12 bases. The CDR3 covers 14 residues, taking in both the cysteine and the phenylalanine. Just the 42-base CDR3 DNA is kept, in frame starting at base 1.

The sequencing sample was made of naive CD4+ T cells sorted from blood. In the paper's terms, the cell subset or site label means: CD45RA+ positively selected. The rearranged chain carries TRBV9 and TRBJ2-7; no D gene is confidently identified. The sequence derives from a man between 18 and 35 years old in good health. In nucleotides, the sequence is TGTGCCAGCAGCGTAGAGCTATCCGCTAACGAGCAGTACTTC. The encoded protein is CASSVELSANEQYF.